Below, 25 T cell receptor beta chains from the same sample are listed, as sequenced in a study of CD8+CD57+ T cells in acquired aplastic anemia. Genomic DNA provided the template from which TCR beta VDJ and CDR3 profiles were obtained. TCRdb called the reads again in MiXCR, with one record for every CDR3 protein. The top ten clones hold 2% to 3% of a sample with roughly 130,000 distinct CDR3 sequences, over 45% of them seen once. The sample taken for sequencing was sorted CD4+, CD8+, or CD8+CD57+ T cells (not recorded which) from PBMCs. Source of these receptors: a human donor in good health, serving as a control.

The rearrangement uses TRBV2 and TRBJ1-2; D might be TRBD1 (5 bases). The germline gives CDR1 SNHLY, CDR2 FYNNEI. This CDR3 region has 14 residues. Trimming cost V 10 bases and J 4 bases, with 19 bases left between them. The CDR3: CANTGAKSGYGYTF. The CDR3 nucleotides are TGTGCCAACACCGGGGCGAAGTCTGGCTATGGCTACACCTTC.

This clonotype was seen at least ten times. The rearrangement joins TRBV7-2 to TRBJ1-3, with D possibly being TRBD1 (6 bases). Germline values: CDR1 SGHTA, CDR2 FQGNSA. V lost 4 bases and J 4 bases, leaving 17 bases between the germline ends. The CDR3 spans 16 residues. CDR3 protein: CASSSLGRGIGNTIYF. The CDR3 nucleotides read TGTGCCAGCAGCTCCCTTGGGAGGGGGATCGGAAACACCATATATTTT.

The V and J genes are TRBV7-8 and TRBJ2-7; 15 bases match TRBD2. The assigned J gene may be wrong: the sequence end matches TRBJ2-1 better. CDR3 length equals 17 residues. Germline V gene sequence: CDR1 SGHVS, CDR2 FQNEAQ. The CDR3 protein is CASSLGTSGGVYNEQFF. The CDR3 nucleotides are TGTGCCAGCAGCTTAGGGACTAGCGGGGGGGTTTACAATGAGCAGTTCTTC.

This clonotype was counted once. This sequence joins TRBV19 and TRBJ1-2; 8 bases line up with TRBD1. V gave up 8 bases and J gave up 6 bases; unmatched junction bases: 11. The CDR3 sequence is 14 residues long. In germline, CDR1 is LNHDA, CDR2 SQIVND (reference sequence). Here the CDR3 reads CASRTGGIGDGYTF. The CDR3 DNA reads as TGTGCCAGTCGTACAGGGGGAATTGGGGATGGCTACACCTTC. The full variable domain, its missing parts supplied by reference TRBV19 and TRBJ1-2, is DGGITQSPKYLFRKEGQNVTLSCEQNLNHDAMYWYRQDPGQGLRLIYYSQIVNDFQKGDIAEGYSVSREKKESFPLTVTSAQKNPTAFYLCASRTGGIGDGYTFGSGTRLTVV.

The J gene is TRBJ2-5, the V gene TRBV9, with 8 bases lining up with TRBD1. Trimming cost V 0 bases and J 5 bases; bases outside gene matches: 6. The V gene's germline CDR1 is SGDLS and CDR2 YYNGEE. This CDR3 contains 15 residues. The CDR3 DNA reads as TGTGCCAGCAGCGTAGGAAGGACAGGGTTGGAGACCCAGTACTTC. Translation gives CASSVGRTGLETQYF.

The sample holds a few counts of this clonotype. CDR3 loop: CSVNRVAEAFF. For the CDR3, the DNA is TGCAGCGTTAACAGGGTCGCTGAAGCTTTCTTT. This chain uses TRBV29-1 with TRBJ1-1, with D possibly being TRBD1 (6 bases). The CDR3 has 11 residues. The germline V and J ends were trimmed by 5 bases and 6 bases, with 10 bases remaining between them. Germline CDR1 SQVTM, CDR2 ANQGSEA.

This clonotype was counted at least ten times. The chain employs TRBV5-1 and TRBJ2-5; maybe TRBD2 (7 bases). The CDR3 totals 15 residues. V gave up 2 bases and J gave up 5 bases, with 16 bases separating them. The germline V gene encodes CDR1 SGHRS and CDR2 YFSETQ. As DNA, the CDR3 is TGCGCCAGCAGCTTTACCCGGGGGGCTGCCGAGACCCAGTACTTC. Translation gives CASSFTRGAAETQYF.

On this clonotype itself: A single base separates this from a much larger clone, so it may be a read error. This rearrangement joins TRBV5-1 to TRBJ1-1; D might be TRBD1 (5 bases). The CDR3 contains 14 residues. Germline CDR1 SGHRS, CDR2 YFSETQ. CDR3 bases: TGCGCCTGCAGCCCGGACGGACAGAACACTGAAGCTTTCTTT. Its protein product is CACSPDGQNTEAFF.

The chain recombines TRBV2 with TRBJ2-3; no reliable D call. Trimming cost V 9 bases and J 0 bases, with 13 bases left between them. The CDR3 sequence is 14 residues long. CDR1 and CDR2 (germline): SNHLY, FYNNEI. This CDR3 is CASSSSISTDTQYF. Written as DNA, the CDR3 is TGTGCCAGTTCAAGTAGTATCAGCACAGATACGCAGTATTTT.

The chain joins TRBV10-3 to TRBJ2-1; 9 positions match TRBD2. The CDR3 extends over 13 amino acids. Germline V gene data show CDR1 as ENHRY and CDR2 as SYGVKD. With V trimmed by 1 base and J by 10 bases, 2 bases remained unmatched. The CDR3 region is CAISELSGGEQFF. The CDR3 DNA reads TGTGCCATCAGTGAGTTAAGCGGGGGGGAGCAGTTCTTC.

A word on this clonotype: A clone one base away is much larger, so this may be a read error. The chain uses TRBV7-2 and TRBJ2-1; D unclear. Trimming took off 5 bases at V and 5 bases at J, with 4 bases between the two ends. The CDR3 loop spans 11 amino acids. CDR1 and CDR2 from the germline V gene are SGHTA and FQGNSA. The CDR3 nucleotides are TGTGCCAGCAGCCCTCACAATGAGCAGTTCTTC. This translates into CASSPHNEQFF.

The gene calls are TRBV2 and TRBJ2-7, with 9 bases matching TRBD2. This CDR3 has 15 residues. The V gene end was trimmed by 6 bases and the J gene end by 6 bases; junction bases not matched to a gene: 12. Germline V gives CDR1 SNHLY, CDR2 FYNNEI. The CDR3 is CASSLEGGGAREQYF. Written as DNA, the CDR3 is TGTGCCAGCAGCTTGGAGGGCGGGGGGGCACGCGAGCAGTACTTC.

Ten or more counts support this clonotype. CDR3 residues: CASSLQGASGNTIYF. In DNA form, the CDR3 reads TGTGCCAGCAGCCTCCAGGGGGCTTCTGGAAACACCATATATTTT. The gene calls are TRBV7-2 and TRBJ1-3, with 8 bases matching TRBD1. CDR1 is SGHTA and CDR2 is FQGNSA in the germline V gene. With V trimmed by 5 bases and J by 1 base, 4 bases remained unmatched. CDR3 length equals 15 residues. Supplemented by reference TRBV7-2 and TRBJ1-3, the full variable domain reads GAGVSQSPSNKVTEKGKDVELRCDPISGHTALYWYRQSLGQGLEFLIYFQGNSAPDKSGLPSDRFSAERTGGSVSTLTIQRTQQEDSAVYLCASSLQGASGNTIYFGEGSWLTVV.

This clonotype has a count of ten or more. The chain employs TRBV19 and TRBJ1-2; perhaps TRBD1 as D (6 bases). There are 16 residues in the CDR3. The germline V and J ends were trimmed by 0 bases and 2 bases, with 13 bases remaining between them. Germline CDR1 LNHDA, CDR2 SQIVND (reference sequence). The CDR3 sequence: CASSIDLMTGNYGYTF. CDR3 in DNA: TGTGCCAGTAGTATAGATCTAATGACAGGCAACTATGGCTACACCTTC.

This clonotype was seen at least ten times. The chain recombines TRBV6-1 with TRBJ1-4, with D possibly matching TRBD1 (6 bases). Germline CDR1 MNHNS, CDR2 SASEGT. Trimming stripped 7 bases from V and 0 bases from J, with 15 bases between. The CDR3 loop spans 16 amino acids. CDR3 protein: CASTGPDRATNEKLFF. The CDR3 coding sequence is TGTGCCAGCACCGGCCCGGACAGAGCAACTAATGAAAAACTGTTTTTT.

This sequence joins TRBV29-1 and TRBJ2-1; 9 bases map to TRBD1. This CDR3 has 12 amino acids. CDR1 SQVTM and CDR2 ANQGSEA come from the germline V gene. Trimming removed 4 bases from V and 7 bases from J; junction bases left unmatched: 2. In nucleotides, the CDR3 is TGCAGCGTTGTGACAGGGGGAAATGAGCAGTTCTTC. Its protein is CSVVTGGNEQFF.

This clonotype was picked up one time. V is TRBV7-2 and J is TRBJ1-2, with unresolved D. V was clipped by 1 base and J by 0 bases, with 6 bases between them. The germline V gene encodes CDR1 SGHTA and CDR2 FQGNSA. The CDR3 loop spans 14 amino acids. CDR3: CASSLGRTNYGYTF. Written as DNA, the CDR3 is TGTGCCAGCAGCTTAGGCAGAACTAACTATGGCTACACCTTC.

The chain has TRBV19 and TRBJ1-5; a weak D match, TRBD1 (6 bases). Germline V gene sequence: CDR1 LNHDA, CDR2 SQIVND (reference sequence). This CDR3 is built from 14 residues. The V end was cut by 6 bases, the J end by 3 bases, with 12 bases between. CDR3 DNA sequence: TGTGCCAGTAGGCACAGGGAGAACAATCAGCCCCAGCATTTT. Translated, it gives CASRHRENNQPQHF.

The rearrangement joins TRBV2 to TRBJ1-5; D gene ambiguous. This CDR3 has 15 amino acids. Germline CDR1 is SNHLY and CDR2 is FYNNEI. V lost 3 bases and J lost 4, with 13 bases in between. CDR3 DNA sequence: TGTGCCAGCAGTGAGAGGCAGGCTCAAAATCAGCCCCAGCATTTT. It specifies CASSERQAQNQPQHF.

This clonotype was counted once. The CDR3 nucleotides are TGTGCCAGCAGCTTATGGCCTAGCGGGGATGAGCAGTTCTTC. This codes for CASSLWPSGDEQFF. V gene TRBV2 combines with J gene TRBJ2-1; 9 bases agree with TRBD2. CDR1 and CDR2 (germline): SNHLY, FYNNEI. This CDR3 region has 14 residues. J gave up 8 bases and V 6 bases, and 8 bases lay outside the gene matches.

This clonotype was picked up one time. The rearrangement links TRBV14 to TRBJ2-7, with 7 bases lining up with TRBD1. The CDR3 loop spans 16 amino acids. V shed 2 bases and J 5 bases; nucleotides not matched to a gene: 12. From germline, CDR1 is SGHDN and CDR2 FVKESK. As DNA, the CDR3 is TGTGCCAGCAGCCAATTACGGGACAGCCCGATTAACGAGCAGTACTTC. Translation: CASSQLRDSPINEQYF. The complete variable domain, with remaining parts taken from reference TRBV14 and TRBJ2-7, reads EAGVTQFPSHSVIEKGQTVTLRCDPISGHDNLYWYRRVMGKEIKFLLHFVKESKQDESGMPNNRFLAERTGGTYSTLKVQPAELEDSGVYFCASSQLRDSPINEQYFGPGTRLTVT.

This chain links TRBV7-6 with TRBJ1-2, with D maybe TRBD1 (5 bases). Trimming removed 2 bases from V and 7 bases from J, with 11 bases in between. The CDR3 spans 13 residues. Germline CDR1 reads SGHVS; CDR2 reads FNYEAQ. Here the CDR3 reads CASSLQGGVGYTF. The CDR3 DNA follows: TGTGCCAGCAGCTTACAGGGAGGGGTTGGCTACACCTTC.

Of note for this clonotype: A much larger clone lies one base from this, so it may be a read error. Here the CDR3 DNA reads TGCGCCAGCAGCCACTCGACTGAAAAGTACAATGAGCAGCTCTTC. It codes for CASSHSTEKYNEQLF. V gene TRBV4-1 combines with J gene TRBJ2-1; D remains unclear. The CDR3 loop spans 15 amino acids. Germline CDR1 is MGHRA and CDR2 is YSYEKL.

This clonotype was seen at least ten times. The V gene is TRBV18, the J gene TRBJ1-2; D is uncertain. Trimming removed 1 base from V and 2 bases from J, with 2 bases in between. Germline CDR1 and CDR2: KGHSH and LQKENI. This CDR3 comprises 12 residues. The CDR3 sequence: CASSPLNYGYTF. DNA for the CDR3: TGTGCCAGCTCACCACTGAACTATGGCTACACCTTC.

Many counts were recorded for this clonotype. This rearrangement joins TRBV9 to TRBJ2-7, with 8 bases lining up with TRBD2. Germline CDR1 reads SGDLS; CDR2 reads YYNGEE. Trimming took 0 bases from V and 3 from J; bases not matched to a gene: 5. This CDR3 comprises 15 residues. The CDR3 sequence is CASSVDGTRHYEQYF. Here the CDR3 DNA reads TGTGCCAGCAGCGTAGACGGGACTAGGCACTACGAGCAGTACTTC. The entire variable domain, with the rest obtained from reference TRBV9 and TRBJ2-7, is as follows: DSGVTQTPKHLITATGQRVTLRCSPRSGDLSVYWYQQSLDQGLQFLIQYYNGEERAKGNILERFSAQQFPDLHSELNLSSLELGDSALYFCASSVDGTRHYEQYFGPGTRLTVT.